What follows are 32 T cell receptor beta chains derived from one specimen sequenced in a study of blood T cells in healthy people across ages. With a J-beta primer mix and a sample-barcoded 5' primer, a second PCR ran about 6 to 11 cycles. MiXCR was run by TCRdb on the 5' RACE reads, yielding one entry per CDR3 protein. There are about 810,000 distinct CDR3 sequences in the sample; under 40% occur only once, and approximately 12% lies in the top ten. Input material: blood. These receptors were taken from a man between 18 and 29 years old in good health.

This clonotype was detected many times. DNA for the CDR3: TGTGCCAGCAGCTCGGGACAGGGGAACACAGATACGCAGTATTTT. It specifies CASSSGQGNTDTQYF. This chain uses TRBV12-3 or TRBV12-4 with TRBJ2-3; 10 bases are a match to TRBD1. Germline trimming cut 6 bases from V and 2 bases from J; bases unmatched to any gene: 5. The CDR3 extends over 15 amino acids.

This clonotype has more than one count but fewer than ten. The gene calls are TRBV4-1 and TRBJ1-5; TRBD1 matches 9 bases. There are 16 residues in the CDR3. Trimming cost V 3 bases and J 2 bases; bases outside gene matches: 5. The germline V gene encodes CDR1 MGHRA and CDR2 YSYEKL. For the CDR3, the DNA is TGCGCCAGCAGCCACCTGGACAGGGGAGGCAATCAGCCCCAGCATTTT. Translating gives CASSHLDRGGNQPQHF.

This clonotype turned up a few times. The chain has TRBV3-1 and TRBJ2-5, with unresolved D. The V and J ends lost 0 bases and 1 base respectively, with 12 bases between them. Looked up from germline, CDR1 is LGHDT and CDR2 is YNNKEL (reference sequence). The CDR3 totals 16 residues. This CDR3 reads CASSQEATRTQETQYF. In DNA form, the CDR3 reads TGTGCCAGCAGCCAAGAAGCTACCAGAACCCAAGAGACCCAGTACTTC.

This clonotype came up a few times. This chain links TRBV11-3 with TRBJ2-1; possible D gene TRBD1, 5 bases. Trimming shortened V by 9 bases and J by 2 bases, and 20 bases separated the two germline ends. Germline V CDR1 and CDR2: SGHNT, YENEEA. There are 16 residues in the CDR3. The CDR3 sequence: CASSPAGNPTYNEQFF. CDR3 nucleotide sequence: TGTGCCAGTTCCCCGGCAGGGAACCCCACCTACAATGAGCAGTTCTTC.

V gene TRBV24-1 combines with J gene TRBJ2-3, with TRBD2 as a possible D gene (5 bases). V dropped 9 bases and J dropped 0 bases, with 12 bases sitting between them. Germline V gives CDR1 KGHDR, CDR2 SFDVKD. The CDR3 totals 14 residues. The CDR3 loop is CATPGIPSTDTQYF. The CDR3 region has the DNA TGTGCCACCCCCGGGATACCTAGCACAGATACGCAGTATTTT.

The chain couples TRBV30 to TRBJ2-3; D may match TRBD1 or TRBD2 (5 bases each). Germline CDR1 reads GTSNPN; CDR2 reads SVGIG (reference sequence). There are 14 residues in the CDR3. V was shortened by 1 base and J by 4 bases, with 12 bases between the two germline ends. The CDR3 region is CAWSAKGRADTQYF. CDR3 DNA: TGTGCCTGGAGTGCCAAGGGGCGGGCAGATACGCAGTATTTT.

V usage is TRBV27 and J usage is TRBJ2-5, with a possible D match to TRBD2 (5 bases). The germline gives CDR1 MNHEY, CDR2 SMNVEV (reference sequence). With 1 base removed from V and 11 bases from J, the gap between germline ends came to 17 bases. This CDR3 contains 14 residues. In nucleotides, the CDR3 is TGTGCCAGCAGTTTATTCCGGGAAAACAATGAGCAGTACTTC. It codes for CASSLFRENNEQYF.

This clonotype was recorded many times. The V call is TRBV4-3, the J call TRBJ2-5, with D maybe TRBD2 (6 bases). Germline loops: CDR1 LGHNA, CDR2 YSLEER. The CDR3 consists of 14 residues. Deletions cut 0 bases from V and 4 bases from J, with 9 bases between. CDR3 in amino acids: CASSQDVGGETQYF. The DNA for the CDR3 is TGCGCCAGCAGCCAAGATGTGGGGGGAGAGACCCAGTACTTC.

The rearrangement joins TRBV7-9 to TRBJ1-1; D is unresolved. The CDR3 contains 14 residues. Trimming cost V 3 bases and J 1 base, with 9 bases left between them. The V gene's germline CDR1 is SEHNR and CDR2 FQNEAQ (reference sequence). The CDR3 region is CASSFPPPNTEAFF. DNA for the CDR3: TGTGCCAGCAGCTTCCCCCCACCGAACACTGAAGCTTTCTTT.

The table lists this clonotype with a few counts. An end of the junction differs from the germline gene, which may be a read error. The rearrangement joins TRBV18 to TRBJ2-5; D may correspond to TRBD1 or TRBD2 (5 bases each). CDR3 length: 15 residues. From germline, CDR1 is KGHSH and CDR2 LQKENI. The CDR3 DNA reads as TGTGCCAGCTCACCAGCCGGGACGGCTATTATGGAGCAGTATTTC. Its translation: CASSPAGTAIMEQYF. Full variable domain (missing parts from reference TRBV18 and TRBJ2-5): NAGVMQNPRHLVRRRGQEARLRCSPMKGHSHVYWYRQLPEEGLKFMVYLQKENIIDESGMPKERFSAEFPKEGPSILRIQQVVRGDSAAYFCASSPAGTAIMEQYFGPGTRLLVL.

This clonotype was recorded once. DNA for the CDR3: TGCAGCGTTGATTCAGCAGGCGTCTCTGGGGCCAACGTCCTGACTTTC. Amino acids: CSVDSAGVSGANVLTF. This rearrangement joins TRBV29-1 to TRBJ2-6; D unresolved. The V end lost 3 bases, the J end lost 0 bases, and 12 bases lay between the germline ends. This CDR3 spans 16 amino acids. Germline V CDR1 and CDR2: SQVTM, ANQGSEA.

The chain is built from TRBV20-1 and TRBJ2-1; 12 bases align to TRBD2. CDR1 DFQATT and CDR2 SNEGSKA come from the germline V gene (reference sequence). Germline trimming cut 0 bases from V and 0 bases from J; bases unmatched to any gene: 3. The CDR3 sequence is 17 residues long. CDR3 in amino acids: CSARDTSGGYSYNEQFF. For the CDR3, the DNA is TGCAGTGCTAGAGATACTAGCGGGGGGTACTCCTACAATGAGCAGTTCTTC.

This clonotype turned up a few times. J is TRBJ2-2 and V is TRBV5-1; 11 bases match TRBD1. This CDR3 region has 17 residues. Trimming cost V 2 bases and J 7 bases; bases outside gene matches: 10. In germline, CDR1 is SGHRS, CDR2 YFSETQ. The chain's CDR3 is CASSFDPDRGHNGELFF. CDR3 nucleotides: TGCGCCAGCAGCTTCGACCCGGACAGGGGGCATAACGGGGAGCTGTTTTTT. The full variable domain, with the rest looked up from reference TRBV5-1 and TRBJ2-2, is KAGVTQTPRYLIKTRGQQVTLSCSPISGHRSVSWYQQTPGQGLQFLFEYFSETQRNKGNFPGRFSGRQFSNSRSEMNVSTLELGDSALYLCASSFDPDRGHNGELFFGEGSRLTVL.

The sample holds a few counts of this clonotype. The CDR3 here is CSVWGVESSYEQYF. The CDR3 DNA reads as TGCAGCGTATGGGGGGTAGAATCCTCCTACGAGCAGTACTTC. V gene TRBV29-1 combines with J gene TRBJ2-7, with D perhaps matching TRBD2 (6 bases). The CDR3 extends over 14 amino acids. Trimming took 6 bases from V and 0 from J, leaving 15 bases between them. Per the germline V gene, CDR1 is SQVTM and CDR2 is ANQGSEA.

With regard to this clonotype: A much larger clone is a single base away; this may be a read error. The gene calls are TRBV12-3 or TRBV12-4 and TRBJ2-5, with 8 nucleotides matching TRBD1. The last part of the DNA fits TRBJ2-1 better; the J call may be wrong. This CDR3 spans 14 amino acids. CDR3 DNA: TGTGCCAGCACCCCGACAGGGGTGCAAGAGACCCAGTTCTTC. Protein: CASTPTGVQETQFF.

The gene calls are TRBV5-1 and TRBJ2-5, with 9 bases aligning to TRBD1. The germline V gene has CDR1 SGHRS and CDR2 YFSETQ. CDR3 size: 16 residues. The V gene end was trimmed by 3 bases and the J gene end by 1 base; junction bases not matched to a gene: 7. The CDR3 protein is CASSSGTGRSQETQYF. The CDR3 region has the DNA TGCGCCAGCAGCTCAGGGACAGGGAGGTCCCAAGAGACCCAGTACTTC.

Many counts were recorded for this clonotype. The chain uses TRBV3-1 and TRBJ2-5; D gene uncertain. V lost 0 bases and J 2 bases, leaving 10 bases between the germline ends. The CDR3 length is 15 residues. Germline CDR1 is LGHDT and CDR2 is YNNKEL (reference sequence). The CDR3 region is CASSQDANGQETQYF. DNA of the CDR3: TGTGCCAGCAGCCAAGATGCGAACGGACAAGAGACCCAGTACTTC.

The chain recombines TRBV6-5 with TRBJ2-1; tentative D call: TRBD1 (7 bases). CDR1 and CDR2 from the germline V gene are MNHEY and SVGAGI. The CDR3 is 13 amino acids. Between the trimmed V and J ends, which lost 8 bases and 7 bases, there was a span of 15 bases. The CDR3 nucleotides are TGTGCCAGCCAGGGGGGCACAGAGAATGAGCAGTTCTTC. This translates into CASQGGTENEQFF.

This clonotype appeared a single time. As DNA, the CDR3 is TGTGCCAGCAGCGTAGGTACTAGCGCGGCCCAGTTCTTC. This encodes CASSVGTSAAQFF. The V and J genes are TRBV9 and TRBJ2-1; TRBD2 agrees at 7 bases. The germline CDR1 and CDR2 sequences are SGDLS and YYNGEE. V lost 0 bases to trimming and J lost 13 bases; unmatched junction nucleotides: 7. The CDR3 covers 13 residues. Together with reference TRBV9 and TRBJ2-1, the CDR3 gives the full variable domain: DSGVTQTPKHLITATGQRVTLRCSPRSGDLSVYWYQQSLDQGLQFLIQYYNGEERAKGNILERFSAQQFPDLHSELNLSSLELGDSALYFCASSVGTSAAQFFGPGTRLTVL.

The chain has TRBV20-1 and TRBJ1-4; 7 nucleotides match TRBD1. V lost 5 bases and J lost 8; bases outside the gene matches: 11. Germline V gene sequence: CDR1 DFQATT, CDR2 SNEGSKA (reference sequence). The CDR3 runs to 14 residues. The CDR3 loop is CSAFRQGNNEKLFF. DNA for the CDR3: TGCAGTGCTTTTCGACAGGGAAATAACGAAAAACTGTTTTTT.

Regarding this clonotype: A much more abundant neighbour one base away suggests this may be a read error. V gene TRBV5-5 combines with J gene TRBJ2-1, with 10 bases identical to TRBD2. The J call could be wrong; TRBJ2-7 is a better fit for the DNA end. Germline loops: CDR1 SGHKS, CDR2 YYEKEE (reference sequence). The CDR3 extends over 15 amino acids. CDR3 bases: TGTGCCAGCAGCCTACTAGCGGGAAGCTACAATGAGCAGTACTTC. Protein sequence: CASSLLAGSYNEQYF.

This clonotype was picked up a small number of times. The chain carries TRBV4-2 and TRBJ2-7; 11 bases line up with TRBD2. Trimming cost V 0 bases and J 0 bases; bases outside gene matches: 4. CDR1 is LGHNA and CDR2 is YNFKEQ in the germline V gene. The CDR3 extends over 17 amino acids. CDR3 sequence reads: CASSQEPTSGGSYEQYF. The CDR3 DNA sequence: TGTGCCAGCAGCCAAGAACCTACTAGCGGGGGCTCCTACGAGCAGTACTTC.

To note about this clonotype: A much larger clone differs by one base, so this may be a read error. The chain employs TRBV20-1 and TRBJ2-1; maybe TRBD1 (6 bases). Trimming shortened V by 6 bases and J by 2 bases, and 14 bases separated the two germline ends. The CDR3 totals 14 residues. Germline V CDR1 and CDR2: DFQATT, SNEGSKA (reference sequence). The CDR3 loop reads CSALDSRTYNEQFF. CDR3 bases: TGCAGTGCACTGGACAGCCGCACCTACAATGAGCAGTTCTTC.

J is TRBJ1-6 and V is TRBV13; 10 bases are a match to TRBD1. The CDR3 contains 15 residues. Per germline, CDR1 PRHDT and CDR2 FYEKMQ (reference sequence). V was clipped by 4 bases and J by 10 bases; unmatched bases: 7. In DNA, the CDR3 is TGTGCCAGCAGCTCGGGACAGGGGATAGGGTCACCCCTCCACTTT. As protein: CASSSGQGIGSPLHF.

Turning to this clonotype: Relative to the germline gene, one junction end is altered; a read error may explain this. V and J are TRBV9 and TRBJ1-3, with TRBD1 as a possible D gene (5 bases). This CDR3 contains 14 residues. CDR1 is SGDLS, CDR2 YYNGEE, per germline. The CDR3 DNA is TGTGCCAGCAGCGTAGAGGGGCTTAGAAACACCGTATATTTT. Translation: CASSVEGLRNTVYF.

The chain joins TRBV27 to TRBJ2-1; 7 bases map to TRBD2. This CDR3 region has 15 residues. CDR1 is MNHEY, CDR2 SMNVEV, per germline (reference sequence). Germline trimming cut 1 base from V and 8 bases from J; bases unmatched to any gene: 8. The CDR3 region is CASSLLGRVSDEQFF. The CDR3 region has the DNA TGTGCCAGCAGTTTATTGGGGAGGGTCAGCGATGAGCAGTTCTTC.

The gene calls are TRBV12-3 or TRBV12-4 and TRBJ1-1; D uncertain. This CDR3 contains 13 residues. V lost 7 bases and J lost 1, with 10 bases in between. CDR3 sequence: CASTLGKNTEAFF. CDR3 bases: TGTGCCAGCACCTTAGGGAAGAACACTGAAGCTTTCTTT.

The chain's CDR3 is CSVEEGGQGANVLTF. The CDR3 nucleotides read TGCAGCGTTGAAGAAGGAGGGCAGGGGGCCAACGTCCTGACTTTC. This chain connects TRBV29-1 to TRBJ2-6; D may be TRBD2 (6 bases). The CDR3 contains 15 residues. V was cut by 0 bases and J by 4 bases, with 10 bases left in between. From germline, CDR1 is SQVTM and CDR2 ANQGSEA.

This clonotype was seen more than once but under ten times. The rearrangement joins TRBV12-3 or TRBV12-4 to TRBJ1-6; the match to TRBD1 covers 9 bases. V lost 7 bases, J lost 13 bases, and 8 bases stayed unmatched. This CDR3 contains 13 residues. The CDR3 nucleotides read TGTGCCAGCATGGGACAGGGTTTGGGCCCCCTCCACTTT. Protein product: CASMGQGLGPLHF.

V is TRBV10-3 and J is TRBJ1-5; 10 bases are a match to TRBD1. CDR1 and CDR2 (germline): ENHRY, SYGVKD. The CDR3 extends over 16 amino acids. V lost 5 bases, J lost 2 bases, and 6 bases stayed unmatched. The CDR3 bases are TGTGCCATCAGTTTGACAGGGGGCGAGGGCAATCAGCCCCAGCATTTT. Translating it yields CAISLTGGEGNQPQHF.

There are a few counts of this clonotype. The rearrangement uses TRBV6-2 or TRBV6-3 and TRBJ2-5, with 7 bases matching TRBD1. The CDR3 sequence is 17 residues long. The germline CDR1 and CDR2 sequences are MNHEY and SVGEGT. J was trimmed by 7 bases and V by 3 bases; bases with no gene match: 17. CDR3 sequence reads: CASSYRQGTRGEGTQYF. In DNA, the CDR3 is TGTGCCAGCAGTTATCGACAGGGAACAAGGGGTGAGGGGACCCAGTACTTC.

This sequence joins TRBV27 and TRBJ1-4; tentative D call: TRBD1 (6 bases). This CDR3 is built from 14 residues. Per the germline V gene, CDR1 is MNHEY and CDR2 is SMNVEV (reference sequence). Trimming left V 6 bases short and J 8 bases short, with 16 bases between. The CDR3 DNA is TGTGCCAGCAGCCGGGACACCGCGGGGGAAAAACTGTTTTTT. This translates into CASSRDTAGEKLFF.